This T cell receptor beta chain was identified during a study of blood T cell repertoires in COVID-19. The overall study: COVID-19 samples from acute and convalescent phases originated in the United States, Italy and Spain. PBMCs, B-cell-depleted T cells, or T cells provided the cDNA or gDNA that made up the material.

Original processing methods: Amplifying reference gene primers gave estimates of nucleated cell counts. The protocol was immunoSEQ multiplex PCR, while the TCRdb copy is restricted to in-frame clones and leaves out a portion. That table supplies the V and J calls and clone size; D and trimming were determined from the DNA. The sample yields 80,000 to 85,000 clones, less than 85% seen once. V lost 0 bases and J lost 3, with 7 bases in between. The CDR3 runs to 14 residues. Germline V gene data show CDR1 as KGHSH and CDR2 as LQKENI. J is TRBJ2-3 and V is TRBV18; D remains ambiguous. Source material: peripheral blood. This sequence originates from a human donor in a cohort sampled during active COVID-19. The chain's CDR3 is CASSPPSRTDTQYF. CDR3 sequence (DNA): TGTGCCAGCTCACCACCGTCCAGGACAGATACGCAGTATTTT.